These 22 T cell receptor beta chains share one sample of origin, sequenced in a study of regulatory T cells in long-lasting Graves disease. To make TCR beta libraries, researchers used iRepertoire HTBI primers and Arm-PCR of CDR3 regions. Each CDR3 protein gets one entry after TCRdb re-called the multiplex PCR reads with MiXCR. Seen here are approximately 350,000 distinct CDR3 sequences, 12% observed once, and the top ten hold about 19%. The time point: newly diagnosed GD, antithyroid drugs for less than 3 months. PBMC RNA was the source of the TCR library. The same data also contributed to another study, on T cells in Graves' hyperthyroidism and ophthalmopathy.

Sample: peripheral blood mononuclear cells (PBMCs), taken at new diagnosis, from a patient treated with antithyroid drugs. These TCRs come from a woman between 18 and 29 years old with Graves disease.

CDR3 protein: CATIEGGSYNEQFF. For the CDR3, the DNA is TGTGCCACCATTGAAGGGGGCTCCTACAATGAGCAGTTCTTC. The chain combines TRBV25-1 with TRBJ2-1; maybe TRBD1 (6 bases). V shed 10 bases and J shed 0 bases, with 13 bases lying between them. From germline, CDR1 is MGHDK and CDR2 SYGVNS. The CDR3 length is 14 residues.

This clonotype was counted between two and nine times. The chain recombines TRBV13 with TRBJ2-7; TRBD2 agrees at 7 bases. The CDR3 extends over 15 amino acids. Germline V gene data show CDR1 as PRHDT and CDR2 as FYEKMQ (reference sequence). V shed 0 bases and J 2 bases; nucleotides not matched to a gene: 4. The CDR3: CASSLGQRGAYEQYV. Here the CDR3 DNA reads TGTGCCAGCAGCTTAGGCCAGCGGGGCGCCTACGAGCAGTACGTC.

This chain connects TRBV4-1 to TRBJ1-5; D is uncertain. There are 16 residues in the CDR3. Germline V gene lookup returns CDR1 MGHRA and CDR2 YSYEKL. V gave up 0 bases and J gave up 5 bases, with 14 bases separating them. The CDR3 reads CASSQEPRARDQPQHF. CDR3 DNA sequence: TGCGCCAGCAGCCAAGAGCCTAGGGCTAGAGATCAGCCCCAGCATTTT.

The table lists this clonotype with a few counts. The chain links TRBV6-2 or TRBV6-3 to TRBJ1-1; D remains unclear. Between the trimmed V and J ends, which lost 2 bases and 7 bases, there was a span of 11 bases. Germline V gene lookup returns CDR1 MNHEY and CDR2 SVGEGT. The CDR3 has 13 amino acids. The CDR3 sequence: CASSYTKRNEAFF. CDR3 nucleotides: TGTGCCAGCAGTTACACAAAGAGGAATGAAGCTTTCTTT.

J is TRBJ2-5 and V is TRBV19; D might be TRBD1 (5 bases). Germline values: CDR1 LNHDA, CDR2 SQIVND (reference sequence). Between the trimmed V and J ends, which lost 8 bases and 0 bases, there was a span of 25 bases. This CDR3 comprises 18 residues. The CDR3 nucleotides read TGTGCCAGTGCGTTTGGTACCCTAAGGGGATCCAACCAAGAGACCCAGTACTTC. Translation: CASAFGTLRGSNQETQYF.

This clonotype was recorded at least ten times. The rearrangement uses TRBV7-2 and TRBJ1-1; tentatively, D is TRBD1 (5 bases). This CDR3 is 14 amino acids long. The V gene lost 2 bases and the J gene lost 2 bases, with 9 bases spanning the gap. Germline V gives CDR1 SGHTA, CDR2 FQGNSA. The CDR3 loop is CASSLSGTNTEAFF. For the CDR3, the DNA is TGTGCCAGCAGCTTATCCGGGACCAACACTGAAGCTTTCTTT.

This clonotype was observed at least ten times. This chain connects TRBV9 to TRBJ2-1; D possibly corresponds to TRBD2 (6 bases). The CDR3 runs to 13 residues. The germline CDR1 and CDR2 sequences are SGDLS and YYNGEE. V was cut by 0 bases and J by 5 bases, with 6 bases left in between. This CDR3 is CASSVGLDNEQFF. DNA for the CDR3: TGTGCCAGCAGCGTAGGACTAGACAATGAGCAGTTCTTC.

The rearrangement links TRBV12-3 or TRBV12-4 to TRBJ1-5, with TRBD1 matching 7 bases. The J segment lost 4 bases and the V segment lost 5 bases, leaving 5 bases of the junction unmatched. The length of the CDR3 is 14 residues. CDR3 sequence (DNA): TGTGCCAGCAGTAAGCGACAGGGAAATCAGCCCCAGCATTTT. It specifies CASSKRQGNQPQHF.

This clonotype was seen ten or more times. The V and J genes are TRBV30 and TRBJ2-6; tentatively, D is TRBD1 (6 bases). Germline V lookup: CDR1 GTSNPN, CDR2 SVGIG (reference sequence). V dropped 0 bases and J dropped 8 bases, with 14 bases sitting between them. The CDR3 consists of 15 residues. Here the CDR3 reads CAWSVGTYSSNVLTF. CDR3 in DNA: TGTGCCTGGAGTGTGGGGACATATTCATCCAACGTCCTGACTTTC.

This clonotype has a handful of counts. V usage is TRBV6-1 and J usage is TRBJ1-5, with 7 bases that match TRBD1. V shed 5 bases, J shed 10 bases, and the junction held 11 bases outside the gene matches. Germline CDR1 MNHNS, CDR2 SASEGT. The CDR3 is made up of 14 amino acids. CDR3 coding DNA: TGTGCCAGCAGTCCCCGACAGGGACCTTTTCCCCAGCATTTT. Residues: CASSPRQGPFPQHF.

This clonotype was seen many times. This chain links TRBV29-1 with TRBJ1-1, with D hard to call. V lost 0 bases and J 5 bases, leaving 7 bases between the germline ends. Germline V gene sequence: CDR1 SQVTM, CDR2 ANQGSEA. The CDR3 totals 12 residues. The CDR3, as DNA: TGCAGCGTTGAAGATAGGGAGACTGAAGCTTTCTTT. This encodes CSVEDRETEAFF. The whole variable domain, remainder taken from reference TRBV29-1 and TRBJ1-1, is SAVISQKPSRDICQRGTSLTIQCQVDSQVTMMFWYRQQPGQSLTLIATANQGSEATYESGFVIDKFPISRPNLTFSTLTVSNMSPEDSSIYLCSVEDRETEAFFGQGTRLTVV.

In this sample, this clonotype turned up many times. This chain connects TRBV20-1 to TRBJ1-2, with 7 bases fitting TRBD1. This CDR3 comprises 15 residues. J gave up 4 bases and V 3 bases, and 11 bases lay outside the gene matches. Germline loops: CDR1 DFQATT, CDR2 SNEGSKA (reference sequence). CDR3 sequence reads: CSARENRGDVYGYTF. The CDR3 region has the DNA TGCAGTGCTAGGGAAAACAGGGGAGATGTCTATGGCTACACCTTC.

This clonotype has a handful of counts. This CDR3 is CASSSARGAEAFF. The CDR3 DNA is TGTGCCAGCAGCTCAGCCAGGGGGGCTGAAGCTTTCTTT. The chain is built from TRBV5-4 and TRBJ1-1; 7 bases are a match to TRBD1. After removal of 3 bases from V and 6 bases from J, the junction contained 5 bases not matched to a gene. This CDR3 is 13 amino acids long. Germline V gives CDR1 SGHNT, CDR2 YYREEE (reference sequence).

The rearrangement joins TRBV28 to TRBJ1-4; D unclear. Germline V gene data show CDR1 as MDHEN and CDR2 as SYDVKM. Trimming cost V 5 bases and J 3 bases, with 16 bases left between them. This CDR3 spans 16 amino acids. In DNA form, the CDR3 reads TGTGCCAGCAGTCCCGCCCGGATGAGTGCTAATGAAAAACTGTTTTTT. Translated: CASSPARMSANEKLFF.

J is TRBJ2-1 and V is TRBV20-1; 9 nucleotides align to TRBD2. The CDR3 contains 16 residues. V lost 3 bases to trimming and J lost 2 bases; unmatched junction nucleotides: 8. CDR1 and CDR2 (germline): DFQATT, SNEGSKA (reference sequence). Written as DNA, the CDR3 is TGCAGTGCTAGTAAGCTAGCGGGGCTTACCTACAATGAGCAGTTCTTC. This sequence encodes CSASKLAGLTYNEQFF.

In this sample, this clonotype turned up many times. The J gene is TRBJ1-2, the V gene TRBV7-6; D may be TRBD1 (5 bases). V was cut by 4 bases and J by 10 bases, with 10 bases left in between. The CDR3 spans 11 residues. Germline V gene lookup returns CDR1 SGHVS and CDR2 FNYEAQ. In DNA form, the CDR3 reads TGTGCCAGCAGCTCCGGGACTTTCTACACCTTC. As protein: CASSSGTFYTF.

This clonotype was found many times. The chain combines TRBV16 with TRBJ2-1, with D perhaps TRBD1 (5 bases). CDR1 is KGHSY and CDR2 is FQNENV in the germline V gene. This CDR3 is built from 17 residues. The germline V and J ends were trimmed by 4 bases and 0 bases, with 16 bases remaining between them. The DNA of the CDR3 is TGTGCCAGCAGCCCCAATAGGGGTAGGCCCTCCTACAATGAGCAGTTCTTC. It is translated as CASSPNRGRPSYNEQFF.

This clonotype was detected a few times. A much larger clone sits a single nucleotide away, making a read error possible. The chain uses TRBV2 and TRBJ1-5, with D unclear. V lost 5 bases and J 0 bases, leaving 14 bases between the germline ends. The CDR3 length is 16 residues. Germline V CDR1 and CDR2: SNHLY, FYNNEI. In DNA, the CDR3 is TGTGCCAGCAGTTACGACGGAGCAAATAGCAATCAGCCCCAGCATTTT. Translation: CASSYDGANSNQPQHF.

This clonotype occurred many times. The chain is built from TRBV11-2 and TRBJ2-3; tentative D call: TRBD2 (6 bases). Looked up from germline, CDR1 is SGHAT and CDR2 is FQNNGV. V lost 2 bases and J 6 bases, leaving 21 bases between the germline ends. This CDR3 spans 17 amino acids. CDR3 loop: CASSLRPSDKYSDTQYF. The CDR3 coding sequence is TGTGCCAGCAGCTTACGACCTAGCGATAAGTATTCGGATACGCAGTATTTT.

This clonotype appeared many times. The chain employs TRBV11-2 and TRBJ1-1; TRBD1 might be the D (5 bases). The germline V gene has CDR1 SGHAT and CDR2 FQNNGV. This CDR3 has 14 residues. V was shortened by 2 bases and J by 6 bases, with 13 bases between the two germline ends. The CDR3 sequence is CASSLLLLGAEAFF. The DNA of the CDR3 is TGTGCCAGCAGCTTATTGTTGTTGGGGGCTGAAGCTTTCTTT.

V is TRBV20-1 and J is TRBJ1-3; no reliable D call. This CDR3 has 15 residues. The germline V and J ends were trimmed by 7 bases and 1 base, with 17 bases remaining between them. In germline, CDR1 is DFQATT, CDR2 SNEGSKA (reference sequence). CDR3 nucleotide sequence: TGCAGTGTTCGGCTTATCAAGGGTTCTGGAAACACCATATATTTT. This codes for CSVRLIKGSGNTIYF.

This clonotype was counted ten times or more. The DNA of the CDR3 is TGCAGTGCTAGAGATGGGACTAGCGGGAGGATATTGGGCTACGAGCAGTACTTC. Protein: CSARDGTSGRILGYEQYF. The V and J genes are TRBV20-1 and TRBJ2-7; 15 nucleotides match TRBD2. The germline V gene has CDR1 DFQATT and CDR2 SNEGSKA (reference sequence). J was trimmed by 3 bases and V by 0 bases; bases with no gene match: 9. The CDR3 runs 18 residues.